The following is a T cell receptor (beta chain) sequence with its context. The sample belongs to a study of control samples from healthy donors and cancer patients. Only in-frame clones appear in the TCRdb table, and some are missing; sequencing was by immunoSEQ multiplex PCR. The sample records about 410,000 clones, 90% being singletons. Germline CDR1 MNHNY, CDR2 SVGAGI (reference sequence). Trimming pared 7 bases from V and 0 bases from J, leaving 16 bases between. This CDR3 is 16 amino acids long. The sample was PBMCs. This TCR was recovered from a man in his forties with head and neck cancer. This chain links TRBV6-6 with TRBJ1-3, with D possibly matching TRBD1 (5 bases). The CDR3 sequence is CASTLGGTISGNTIYF. CDR3 nucleotides: TGTGCCAGCACCCTCGGTGGGACCATCTCTGGAAACACCATATATTTT.